The 25 T cell receptor beta chains below all came from one sample that was sequenced in a study of blood T cell repertoires in COVID-19 (dated by TCRdb to about 2020). Library preparation employed the immunoSEQ multiplex PCR assay. TCRdb limited this immuneACCESS table to in-frame rearrangements with V and J called. A share of clones is missing; checked studies link under half to unresolved V genes, and the rest is unexplained. This sample holds 150,000 to 200,000 clones; 87% were observed only once. The ten largest clones add up to around 13% of the sample. Sequencing was performed on peripheral blood. These receptors were collected from a woman in her 70s with COVID-19, enrolled during active disease.

The chain links TRBV20-1 to TRBJ1-1; no definite D call. The CDR3 has 14 residues. Germline CDR1 and CDR2: DFQATT and SNEGSKA (reference sequence). V dropped 3 bases and J dropped 0 bases, with 11 bases sitting between them. The CDR3 reads CSASQSRMNTEAFF. DNA for the CDR3: TGCAGTGCTAGTCAGTCTCGTATGAACACTGAAGCTTTCTTT.

The chain uses TRBV5-8 and TRBJ1-5; 10 bases match TRBD1. The ends lost 4 bases at V and 2 bases at J; junction bases unmatched: 3. The CDR3 sequence is 15 residues long. Germline CDR1 and CDR2: SGHTS and YDEGEE. In DNA form, the CDR3 reads TGTGCCAGCAGCCCGGGGACAGGGGGCAATCAGCCCCAGCATTTT. This encodes CASSPGTGGNQPQHF.

CDR3 nucleotide sequence: TGCGCCAGCAGCTCCCGGACAGTGAGCTCCTACGAGCAGTACTTC. As protein: CASSSRTVSSYEQYF. This chain connects TRBV5-1 to TRBJ2-7; D may be TRBD1 (6 bases). CDR1 and CDR2 from the germline V gene are SGHRS and YFSETQ. The V gene lost 3 bases and the J gene lost 0 bases, with 13 bases spanning the gap. This CDR3 has 15 amino acids.

J is TRBJ1-1 and V is TRBV4-2; no clear D. The CDR3 is 15 amino acids. Germline CDR1 reads LGHNA; CDR2 reads YNFKEQ. Trimming took off 1 base at V and 7 bases at J, with 16 bases between the two ends. The CDR3 region has the DNA TGTGCCAGCAGCCAAGGAAGCTCTGGACTGGGTGAAGCTTTCTTT. It yields the protein CASSQGSSGLGEAFF.

The genes are TRBV5-4 and TRBJ2-5; the match to TRBD1 covers 9 bases. This CDR3 comprises 16 residues. V lost 4 bases and J lost 2; bases outside the gene matches: 9. Per germline, CDR1 SGHNT and CDR2 YYREEE (reference sequence). The CDR3 DNA follows: TGTGCCAGCAGCCTCAGCAACAGGGGGCCGCAAGAGACCCAGTACTTC. Translation: CASSLSNRGPQETQYF.

The chain is built from TRBV3-1 (or the pseudogene TRBV3-2) and TRBJ2-3, with a possible D match to TRBD1 (6 bases). The CDR3 consists of 15 residues. V lost 4 bases to trimming and J lost 0 bases, with 11 bases between them. From germline, CDR1 is LGHDT and CDR2 YNNKEL (reference sequence). The CDR3 loop reads CASSPTGLSTDTQYF. CDR3 coding DNA: TGTGCCAGCAGCCCGACAGGACTGAGCACAGATACGCAGTATTTT.

This chain uses TRBV18 with TRBJ2-7, with 9 bases that match TRBD1. In germline, CDR1 is KGHSH, CDR2 LQKENI. Trimming removed 6 bases from V and 5 bases from J; junction bases left unmatched: 8. The CDR3 totals 14 residues. CDR3 DNA: TGTGCCAGCTCGCCCCGGGACAGGGACCACGAGCAGTACTTC. Translated, it gives CASSPRDRDHEQYF.

The chain couples TRBV27 to TRBJ1-3; D is unclear. Trimming left V 4 bases short and J 4 bases short, with 5 bases between. The CDR3 runs to 12 residues. Germline V gives CDR1 MNHEY, CDR2 SMNVEV (reference sequence). The CDR3 nucleotides are TGTGCCAGCAGTTCGGGGGGAAACACCATATATTTT. Protein product: CASSSGGNTIYF.

The CDR3 region has the DNA TGTGCCAGCAGTGAGGACAGGAACCCAACAGATACGCAGTATTTT. This encodes CASSEDRNPTDTQYF. This chain links TRBV6-1 with TRBJ2-3, with 7 bases aligning to TRBD1. Germline CDR1 MNHNS, CDR2 SASEGT. With V trimmed by 3 bases and J by 3 bases, 6 bases remained unmatched. CDR3 length equals 15 residues.

The chain employs TRBV7-2 and TRBJ1-2; 7 nucleotides align to TRBD1. Germline V gene lookup returns CDR1 SGHTA and CDR2 FQGNSA. The CDR3 covers 13 residues. With V trimmed by 6 bases and J by 8 bases, 9 bases remained unmatched. This CDR3 is CASSSDRLTGYTF. The CDR3 DNA sequence: TGTGCCAGCAGTTCGGACAGGCTAACAGGCTACACCTTC. The complete variable domain, with remaining parts taken from reference TRBV7-2 and TRBJ1-2, reads GAGVSQSPSNKVTEKGKDVELRCDPISGHTALYWYRQSLGQGLEFLIYFQGNSAPDKSGLPSDRFSAERTGGSVSTLTIQRTQQEDSAVYLCASSSDRLTGYTFGSGTRLTVV.

The V call is TRBV6-2 or TRBV6-3, the J call TRBJ1-6; D is ambiguous. The CDR3 totals 13 residues. Germline V gene data show CDR1 as MNHEY and CDR2 as SVGEGT. The V end lost 2 bases, the J end lost 5 bases, and 4 bases lay between the germline ends. CDR3 sequence reads: CASSYEDNSPLHF. The CDR3 DNA follows: TGTGCCAGCAGTTACGAGGATAATTCACCCCTCCACTTT.

The J gene is TRBJ2-5, the V gene TRBV7-3; 10 nucleotides align to TRBD1. The germline V gene encodes CDR1 SGHTA and CDR2 FQGTGA. The ends lost 5 bases at V and 2 bases at J; junction bases unmatched: 5. This CDR3 is 15 amino acids long. For the CDR3, the DNA is TGTGCCAGCAGCAAGTCGGGACAGGGGCAAGAGACCCAGTACTTC. Translated, it gives CASSKSGQGQETQYF.

The gene calls are TRBV3-1 (or the pseudogene TRBV3-2) and TRBJ1-3; D possibly corresponds to TRBD1 (5 bases). V lost 2 bases to trimming and J lost 1 base, with 6 bases between them. Looked up from germline, CDR1 is LGHDT and CDR2 is YNNKEL (reference sequence). The CDR3 is 14 residues long. The CDR3 here is CASSQRGSGNTIYF. The CDR3, as DNA: TGTGCCAGCAGCCAAAGGGGTTCTGGAAACACCATATATTTT.

The rearrangement uses TRBV10-3 and TRBJ2-7; 7 bases fit TRBD2. The V segment lost 3 bases and the J segment 5 bases; nucleotides outside the gene matches: 7. The CDR3 length is 14 residues. The V gene's germline CDR1 is ENHRY and CDR2 SYGVKD. This chain's CDR3 is CAISEGGRLDEQYF. The CDR3 DNA reads TGTGCCATCAGTGAAGGCGGGAGATTAGACGAGCAGTACTTC.

This chain links TRBV4-2 with TRBJ2-2; D unclear. The germline CDR1 and CDR2 sequences are LGHNA and YNFKEQ. Trimming took 0 bases from V and 1 from J, leaving 6 bases between them. CDR3 size: 15 residues. CDR3 residues: CASSQEHLNTGELFF. DNA for the CDR3: TGTGCCAGCAGCCAAGAACATCTGAACACCGGGGAGCTGTTTTTT.

This chain uses TRBV28 with TRBJ1-5; tentatively, D is TRBD1 (5 bases). The CDR3 sequence is 15 residues long. Germline assignment: CDR1 MDHEN and CDR2 SYDVKM. The germline V and J ends were trimmed by 2 bases and 7 bases, with 15 bases remaining between them. CDR3 DNA sequence: TGTGCCAGCAGTTTAACTCGGGGGACGGGACAGCCCCAGCATTTT. It codes for CASSLTRGTGQPQHF.

The V and J genes are TRBV5-1 and TRBJ2-3; tentative D call: TRBD2 (5 bases). The CDR3 extends over 16 amino acids. V lost 5 bases to trimming and J lost 4 bases, with 20 bases between them. CDR1 and CDR2 (germline): SGHRS, YFSETQ. In DNA, the CDR3 is TGCGCCAGCAGAAAAGAAACGGGAACCTGGGCAGATACGCAGTATTTT. This translates into CASRKETGTWADTQYF.

This clone has a single count. The V gene is TRBV7-9, the J gene TRBJ2-7; TRBD2 is a possible D gene (6 bases). Per the germline V gene, CDR1 is SEHNR and CDR2 is FQNEAQ (reference sequence). Trimming took 3 bases from V and 1 from J, leaving 10 bases between them. The CDR3 sequence is 14 residues long. The DNA of the CDR3 is TGTGCCAGCAGCTTCGCGGGGCCATCCTACGAGCAGTACTTC. Its translation is CASSFAGPSYEQYF.

The count of this clone is one. The gene calls are TRBV28 and TRBJ2-7, with 10 bases that match TRBD2. Germline CDR1 is MDHEN and CDR2 is SYDVKM. This CDR3 spans 14 amino acids. V dropped 5 bases and J dropped 1; count of bases not matched to a gene: 2. The CDR3 is CASSTSGNSYEQYF. In nucleotides, the CDR3 is TGTGCCAGCAGTACTAGCGGGAATTCCTACGAGCAGTACTTC.

The CDR3 is CASSLGGTRTSGANVLTF. In DNA form, the CDR3 reads TGCGCCAGCAGCTTGGGAGGGACACGGACCTCTGGGGCCAACGTCCTGACTTTC. The rearrangement uses TRBV5-1 and TRBJ2-6; D may be TRBD1 (6 bases). The V gene lost 0 bases and the J gene lost 0 bases, with 13 bases spanning the gap. Germline CDR1 reads SGHRS; CDR2 reads YFSETQ. The CDR3 runs 18 residues.

The chain uses TRBV3-1 (or the pseudogene TRBV3-2) and TRBJ2-1; 10 bases match TRBD2. V trimming: 2 bases; J trimming: 5 bases; junction bases outside the gene matches: 12. CDR1 LGHDT and CDR2 YNNKEL come from the germline V gene (reference sequence). This CDR3 has 18 amino acids. In DNA, the CDR3 is TGTGCCAGCAGCCAACCCATAGCGGGAGGCGCGAAAAACAATGAGCAGTTCTTC. It is translated as CASSQPIAGGAKNNEQFF.

V is TRBV10-1 and J is TRBJ2-7, with 7 bases that match TRBD1. With 10 bases clipped from V and 1 base from J, the junction kept 10 bases outside the gene matches. The CDR3 is made up of 14 amino acids. Germline V CDR1 and CDR2: WNHNN, SYGVQD (reference sequence). This CDR3 is CATMGQSISYEQYF. The CDR3 coding sequence is TGCGCCACCATGGGACAGTCCATTTCCTACGAGCAGTACTTC.

DNA for the CDR3: TGCGCCAGCAGCCCCGGGACAGAACATGGCTACACCTTC. Protein sequence: CASSPGTEHGYTF. The genes are TRBV5-1 and TRBJ1-2, with 7 positions matching TRBD1. The CDR3 has 13 amino acids. The J segment lost 6 bases and the V segment lost 4 bases, leaving 6 bases of the junction unmatched. CDR1 SGHRS and CDR2 YFSETQ come from the germline V gene.

The rearrangement links TRBV19 to TRBJ1-5; D unclear. The germline V gene has CDR1 LNHDA and CDR2 SQIVND (reference sequence). Trimming took off 7 bases at V and 1 base at J, with 20 bases between the two ends. This CDR3 is built from 17 residues. The CDR3 DNA reads as TGTGCCAGTAATGGAGGGCGAGGAGGATTCAGCAATCAGCCCCAGCATTTT. Translated: CASNGGRGGFSNQPQHF.

The rearrangement joins TRBV11-1 to TRBJ2-3; 7 positions agree with TRBD1. Germline loops: CDR1 SGHAT, CDR2 FQDESV (reference sequence). The CDR3 is 13 residues long. Trimming took 4 bases from V and 6 from J; bases not matched to a gene: 4. The CDR3 bases are TGTGCCAGCAGCTCACAGGGGCGGGATACGCAGTATTTT. It is translated as CASSSQGRDTQYF. Full variable domain (remainder filled in from reference TRBV11-1 and TRBJ2-3): EAEVAQSPRYKITEKSQAVAFWCDPISGHATLYWYRQILGQGPELLVQFQDESVVDDSQLPKDRFSAERLKGVDSTLKIQPAELGDSAMYLCASSSQGRDTQYFGPGTRLTVL.